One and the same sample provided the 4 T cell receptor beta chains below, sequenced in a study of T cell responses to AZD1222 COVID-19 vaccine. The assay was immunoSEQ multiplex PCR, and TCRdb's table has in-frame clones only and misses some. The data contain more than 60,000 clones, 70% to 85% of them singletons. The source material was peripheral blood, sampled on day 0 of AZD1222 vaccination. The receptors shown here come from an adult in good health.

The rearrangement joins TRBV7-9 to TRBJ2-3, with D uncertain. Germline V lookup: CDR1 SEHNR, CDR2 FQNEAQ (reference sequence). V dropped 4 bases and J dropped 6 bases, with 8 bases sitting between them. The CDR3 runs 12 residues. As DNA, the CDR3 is TGTGCCAGCAGCTACCCTCGGGATACGCAGTATTTT. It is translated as CASSYPRDTQYF.

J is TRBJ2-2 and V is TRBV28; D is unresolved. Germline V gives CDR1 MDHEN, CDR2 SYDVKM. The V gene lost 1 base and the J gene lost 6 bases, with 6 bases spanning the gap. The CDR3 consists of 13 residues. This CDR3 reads CASSLSMSGELFF. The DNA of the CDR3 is TGTGCCAGCAGTTTATCCATGTCCGGGGAGCTGTTTTTT.

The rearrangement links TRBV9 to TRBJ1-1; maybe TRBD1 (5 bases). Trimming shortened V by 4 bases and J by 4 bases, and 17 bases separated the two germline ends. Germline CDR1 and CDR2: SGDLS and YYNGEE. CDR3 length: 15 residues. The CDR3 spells CASSLLGDWATEAFF. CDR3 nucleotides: TGTGCCAGCAGCCTCTTGGGGGATTGGGCCACTGAAGCTTTCTTT.

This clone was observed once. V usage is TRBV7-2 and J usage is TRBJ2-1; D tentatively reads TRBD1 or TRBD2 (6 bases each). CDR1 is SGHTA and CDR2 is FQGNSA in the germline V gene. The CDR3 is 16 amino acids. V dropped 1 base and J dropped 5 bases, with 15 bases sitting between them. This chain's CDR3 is CASSLDRGLGNNEQFF. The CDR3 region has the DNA TGTGCCAGCAGCTTAGACCGGGGGCTGGGAAACAATGAGCAGTTCTTC.